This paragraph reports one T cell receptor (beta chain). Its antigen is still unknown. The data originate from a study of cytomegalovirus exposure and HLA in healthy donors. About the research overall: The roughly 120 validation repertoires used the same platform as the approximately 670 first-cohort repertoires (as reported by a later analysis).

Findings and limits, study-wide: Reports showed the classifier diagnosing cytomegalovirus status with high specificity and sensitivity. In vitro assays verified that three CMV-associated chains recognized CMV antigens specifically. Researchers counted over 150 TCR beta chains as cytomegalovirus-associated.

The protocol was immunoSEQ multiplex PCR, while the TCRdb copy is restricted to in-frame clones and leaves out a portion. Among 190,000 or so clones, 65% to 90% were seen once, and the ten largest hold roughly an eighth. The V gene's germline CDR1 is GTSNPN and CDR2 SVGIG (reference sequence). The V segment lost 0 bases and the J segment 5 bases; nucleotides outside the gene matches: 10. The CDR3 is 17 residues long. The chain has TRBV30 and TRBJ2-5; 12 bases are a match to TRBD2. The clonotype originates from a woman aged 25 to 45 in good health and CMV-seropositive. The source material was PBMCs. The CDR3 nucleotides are TGTGCCTGGAGTGTACGGGCTAGCGGGAGGGCCAATGAGACCCAGTACTTC. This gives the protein CAWSVRASGRANETQYF.